This TCR beta chain stems from a study of blood T cell repertoires in COVID-19. Whole-study context: Material from acute and convalescent COVID-19 was sourced from the United States, Italy and Spain.

Method: immunoSEQ multiplex PCR; TCRdb's copy keeps in-frame clones and lacks some. The sample yields 110,000 or so clones, 75% to 90% seen once. V lost 6 bases and J lost 7; bases outside the gene matches: 11. The germline CDR1 and CDR2 sequences are SNHLY and FYNNEI. The CDR3 totals 15 residues. V gene TRBV2 combines with J gene TRBJ1-4, with TRBD1 identical over 7 bases. The sample taken for sequencing was peripheral blood. The sequence was obtained from a woman between 45 and 60 years old with acute or convalescent COVID-19. The CDR3 DNA is TGTGCCAGCAGCCCCCACGCCGGGACAGTTGAAAAACTGTTTTTT. It codes for CASSPHAGTVEKLFF. The variable domain in full, with the rest retrieved from reference TRBV2 and TRBJ1-4, is EPEVTQTPSHQVTQMGQEVILRCVPISNHLYFYWYRQILGQKVEFLVSFYNNEISEKSEIFDDQFSVERPDGSNFTLKIRSTKLEDSAMYFCASSPHAGTVEKLFFGSGTQLSVL.